This is a list of T cell receptor beta chains from one sample in a study of OX40 agonist ivuxolimab in advanced cancers. Profiling relied on immunoSEQ multiplex PCR, and the TCRdb table lists in-frame clones only, not all of them. The sample yields more than 60,000 clones, approximately 94% seen once. Sequenced material: CD4+ or CD8+ T cells sorted from blood, taken in a trial of the OX40 agonist ivuxolimab. These receptor sequences come from an adult with an advanced solid tumor such as melanoma, head and neck, liver or kidney cancer. CDR3s include the opening cysteine and the closing phenylalanine or tryptophan. Fields, in order: V gene, D gene, J gene, clone size, CDR3 DNA, CDR3 protein. D genes are given only for firm matches. Size is omitted from some rows. Given values are once, few, many or a class for expanded clones.

>TRBV4-1|.|TRBJ2-7|.
TGCGCCAGCAGCCAAGATCGCGGGGTATTCGAGGACGAGCAGTACTTC
CASSQDRGVFEDEQYF
>TRBV27|TRBD2|TRBJ2-7|.
TGTGCCAGCAGTTTAGTGACTAGCGGGGGGTCCTACGAGCAGTACTTC
CASSLVTSGGSYEQYF
>TRBV2|TRBD1|TRBJ1-2|.
TGTGCCAGTACGGACCCGGGACAGGGGACAGGTGGCTACACCTTC
CASTDPGQGTGGYTF
>TRBV13|.|TRBJ1-4|.
TGTGCCAGCAGCTTCGGGGCAACTAATGAAAAACTGTTTTTT
CASSFGATNEKLFF
>TRBV29-1|.|TRBJ1-2|.
TGCAGCGTCACCCACAGGGTCCATGGCTACACCTTC
CSVTHRVHGYTF
>TRBV28|.|TRBJ1-5|once
TGTGCCAGCAGTCCTACGGACAGTCTCAATCAGCCCCAGCATTTT
CASSPTDSLNQPQHF
>TRBV7-2|.|TRBJ1-4|once
TGTGCCAGCAGCTTAGTCCCAGGGGATGAAAAACTGTTTTTT
CASSLVPGDEKLFF
>TRBV27|.|TRBJ2-4|.
TGTGCCAGCAGTTTACAGGGGTATGGCAAAAACATTCAGTACTTC
CASSLQGYGKNIQYF
>TRBV9|.|TRBJ2-1|.
TGTGCCAGCAGCGTAGCGACCAATCCTTCCTACAATGAGCAGTTCTTC
CASSVATNPSYNEQFF
>TRBV4-3|.|TRBJ1-1|.
TGCGCCAGCAGCCAAGATCGGGCAGGGTGGACTGAAGCTTTCTTT
CASSQDRAGWTEAFF
>TRBV7-9|.|TRBJ2-1|.
TGTGCCAGCAGCTCCGGGGGCAGCTACCCAGGGGGTGAGCAGTTCTTC
CASSSGGSYPGGEQFF
>TRBV6-5|.|TRBJ1-1|.
TGTGCCAGCAGTTTCTCCGACGGAAACACTGAAGCTTTCTTT
CASSFSDGNTEAFF
>TRBV28|.|TRBJ1-1|.
TGTGCCAGCAGTCGCACTGAAGCTTTCTTT
CASSRTEAFF
>TRBV27|.|TRBJ2-7|.
TGTGCCAGCAGTTCCGGGACCCTCAGCTACGAGCAGTACTTC
CASSSGTLSYEQYF
>TRBV19|TRBD2|TRBJ2-7|.
TGTGCCAGTACCCCAGCGGGAGGGCCCTACGAGCAGTACTTC
CASTPAGGPYEQYF
>TRBV30|TRBD1|TRBJ1-6|.
TGTGCCTGGGCTACCGGGACAGGGCTCCCACCCCTCCACTTT
CAWATGTGLPPLHF
>TRBV4-1|.|TRBJ1-5|once
TGCGCCAGCAGCCAAGAGCCTGGAGGCTCCAATCAGCCCCAGCATTTT
CASSQEPGGSNQPQHF
>TRBV5-1|.|TRBJ2-5|.
TGCGCCAGCATTCTGGGGGAGACCCAGTACTTC
CASILGETQYF
>TRBV6-1|.|TRBJ2-5|once
TGTGCCAGCACTCCGGGACGGTGGTCACAAGAGACCCAGTACTTC
CASTPGRWSQETQYF
>TRBV4-2|.|TRBJ2-7|.
TGTGCCAGCAGCCAAGATCCGGGACGAGGGAACGAGCAGTACTTC
CASSQDPGRGNEQYF
>TRBV11-2|.|TRBJ2-7|.
TGTGCCAGCAGCTTCCGGGACACTTACGAGCAGTACTTC
CASSFRDTYEQYF
>TRBV5-6|.|TRBJ2-4|.
TGTGCCAGCAGCCGGGTTACAGGGTATCTAGCCAAAAACATTCAGTACTTC
CASSRVTGYLAKNIQYF
>TRBV6-5|.|TRBJ1-1|.
TGTGCCAGCAGTTACGGGGGGCTCGGCACTGAAGCTTTCTTT
CASSYGGLGTEAFF
>TRBV11-2|TRBD2|TRBJ2-5|.
TGTGCCAGCAGCGTAATCTTAGCGGGGGCAGGGGAGACCCAGTACTTC
CASSVILAGAGETQYF
>TRBV4-1|.|TRBJ2-7|.
TGCGCCAGCAGCCAAGGGGGACTTATCTACGAGCAGTACTTC
CASSQGGLIYEQYF
>TRBV21-1|.|TRBJ2-2|.
TGTGCCAGCACGTTGGACAGGCTCGGGGAGCTGTTTTTT
CASTLDRLGELFF
>TRBV29-1|TRBD2|TRBJ2-3|.
TGCAGCGTTGAAGTTCGCAGCGGGAGAACAGATACGCAGTATTTT
CSVEVRSGRTDTQYF
>TRBV7-2|.|TRBJ1-4|.
TGTGCCAGCAGCCTAGGGACATTGGCAACTAATGAAAAACTGTTTTTT
CASSLGTLATNEKLFF
>TRBV5-1|.|TRBJ2-7|.
TGCGCCAGCAGCTTGGCGCAGACGTACGAGCAGTACTTC
CASSLAQTYEQYF
>TRBV7-8|.|TRBJ2-7|.
TGTGCCAGCAGCTTAGATGTGAGCTCCTACGAGCAGTACTTC
CASSLDVSSYEQYF
>TRBV4-1|TRBD2|TRBJ2-3|.
TGCGCCAGTCACAGCGGGGGGGCCAGGGATACGCAGTATTTT
CASHSGGARDTQYF
>TRBV9|TRBD1|TRBJ1-5|.
TGTGCCAGCAGCGTAGGCAGGGGGGATCAGCCCCAGCATTTT
CASSVGRGDQPQHF
>TRBV5-6|TRBD2|TRBJ2-3|.
TGTGCCAGCGTGATGGGAGGGGATACGCAGTATTTT
CASVMGGDTQYF
>TRBV5-4|.|TRBJ2-3|.
TGTGCCAGCAGCTTGGACGGGGCCACAGATACGCAGTATTTT
CASSLDGATDTQYF
>TRBV7-8|.|TRBJ2-5|.
TGTGCCAGCAGCCGGGGCGATCTTCCGGAGAGCCGAAAAGAGACCCAGTACTTC
CASSRGDLPESRKETQYF
>TRBV9|.|TRBJ2-7|.
TGTGCCAGCAGCGCCGGGGGACCCTACGAGCAGTACTTC
CASSAGGPYEQYF
>TRBV5-4|TRBD2|TRBJ2-3|.
TGTGCCAGCAGCGGCGAGGGACTAGCGGGGGGCACAGATACGCAGTATTTT
CASSGEGLAGGTDTQYF
>TRBV7-9|TRBD1|TRBJ2-7|.
TGTGCCAGCAGCTCACCGGGACAGGGCTTCTACGAGCAGTACTTC
CASSSPGQGFYEQYF
>TRBV7-9|.|TRBJ1-6|.
TGTGCCAGCAGCTCCCTGGACAGAAAGTATAATTCACCCCTCCACTTT
CASSSLDRKYNSPLHF
>TRBV4-3|.|TRBJ2-1|.
TGCGCCAGCAGCCAAGACTCCAAATTCCAGCCCGGCTACAATGAGCAGTTCTTC
CASSQDSKFQPGYNEQFF